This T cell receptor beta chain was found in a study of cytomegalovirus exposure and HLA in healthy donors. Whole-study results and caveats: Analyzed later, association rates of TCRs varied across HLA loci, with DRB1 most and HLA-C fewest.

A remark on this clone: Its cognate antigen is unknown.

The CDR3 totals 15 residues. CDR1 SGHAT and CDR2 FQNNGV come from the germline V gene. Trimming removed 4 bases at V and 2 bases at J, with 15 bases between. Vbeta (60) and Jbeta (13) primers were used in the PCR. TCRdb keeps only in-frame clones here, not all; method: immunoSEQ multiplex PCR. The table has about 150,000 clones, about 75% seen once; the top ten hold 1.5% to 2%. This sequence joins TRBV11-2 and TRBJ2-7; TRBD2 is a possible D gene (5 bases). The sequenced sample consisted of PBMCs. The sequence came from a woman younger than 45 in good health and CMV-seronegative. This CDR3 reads CASSWSEGTTYEQYF. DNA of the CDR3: TGTGCCAGCAGCTGGTCAGAGGGTACTACCTACGAGCAGTACTTC.